The 20 T cell receptor beta chains in this list originate from one sample, sequenced in a study of shared clonotypes between healthy human individuals. Measured with immunoSEQ multiplex PCR; TCRdb has only the in-frame clones, and not every one. The sample lists about 2.3 million clones, 85% to 95% occurring once. Input material: naive CD4+ T cells from PBMCs. This sample's subset: CD45RA+ positively selected. The receptors here all came from a man younger than 30 in good health. Some clones in this sample may be carry-over from other donors' samples.

The V call is TRBV15, the J call TRBJ1-1; D might be TRBD1 (5 bases). Looked up from germline, CDR1 is LNHNV and CDR2 is YYDKDF (reference sequence). V lost 0 bases and J lost 6, with 11 bases in between. The CDR3 runs 14 residues. The CDR3 is CATSRETWGPEAFF. The CDR3 region has the DNA TGTGCCACCAGCAGAGAGACCTGGGGCCCTGAAGCTTTCTTT.

The rearrangement joins TRBV28 to TRBJ2-2, with D unresolved. CDR1 and CDR2 from the germline V gene are MDHEN and SYDVKM. V shed 6 bases and J shed 6 bases, with 11 bases lying between them. This CDR3 region has 13 residues. Here the CDR3 reads CASSRRRPGELFF. CDR3 sequence (DNA): TGTGCCAGCAGCCGTCGCAGGCCCGGGGAGCTGTTTTTT.

V is TRBV19 and J is TRBJ2-1; 10 nucleotides line up with TRBD1. Trimming removed 10 bases from V and 6 bases from J; junction bases left unmatched: 12. The CDR3 length is 15 residues. Germline V CDR1 and CDR2: LNHDA, SQIVND (reference sequence). DNA of the CDR3: TGTGCCACAAAAGGGGGCCGGACAGGGGGCAATGAGCAGTTCTTC. This sequence encodes CATKGGRTGGNEQFF.

The V and J genes are TRBV5-4 and TRBJ2-7; TRBD1 or TRBD2 may be the D gene (5 bases each). The germline V gene encodes CDR1 SGHNT and CDR2 YYREEE (reference sequence). Trimming stripped 3 bases from V and 7 bases from J, with 20 bases between. The length of the CDR3 is 15 residues. The CDR3 sequence: CASSSPGRTKEEQYF. CDR3 in DNA: TGTGCCAGCAGCTCCCCGGGACGGACCAAGGAGGAGCAGTACTTC.

The chain uses TRBV19 and TRBJ2-6; no clear D. Trimming left V 3 bases short and J 0 bases short, with 6 bases between. This CDR3 has 15 amino acids. The germline gives CDR1 LNHDA, CDR2 SQIVND (reference sequence). The CDR3 nucleotides are TGTGCCAGTAGTATTGGTTACTCTGGGGCCAACGTCCTGACTTTC. This sequence encodes CASSIGYSGANVLTF.

This chain uses TRBV28 with TRBJ1-1; 7 nucleotides agree with TRBD1. The CDR3 length is 17 residues. V shed 3 bases and J 10 bases; nucleotides not matched to a gene: 20. The V gene's germline CDR1 is MDHEN and CDR2 SYDVKM. CDR3 bases: TGTGCCAGCAGTTTCCCCCCCGGGTCCGGGCCGAGGGGGCCAGCTTTCTTT. Translation gives CASSFPPGSGPRGPAFF.

V usage is TRBV6-1 and J usage is TRBJ2-5, with 15 bases that match TRBD2. Germline trimming cut 8 bases from V and 5 bases from J; bases unmatched to any gene: 6. Germline V gene lookup returns CDR1 MNHNS and CDR2 SASEGT. The CDR3 sequence is 15 residues long. CDR3 nucleotide sequence: TGTGCCAGCGGGGGACTAGCGGGAGGAACGGAGACCCAGTACTTC. Its protein is CASGGLAGGTETQYF.

The V and J genes are TRBV19 and TRBJ2-2; D not certain. V was clipped by 5 bases and J by 8 bases, with 12 bases between them. From germline, CDR1 is LNHDA and CDR2 SQIVND (reference sequence). This CDR3 contains 13 residues. Here the CDR3 DNA reads TGTGCCAGTAGTCCCCGTGCCCGAGGGGAGCTGTTTTTT. This translates into CASSPRARGELFF.

The rearrangement links TRBV28 to TRBJ1-3; D is unclear. CDR1 is MDHEN and CDR2 is SYDVKM in the germline V gene. The V end lost 3 bases, the J end lost 8 bases, and 5 bases lay between the germline ends. The CDR3 loop spans 11 amino acids. The CDR3 DNA is TGTGCCAGCAGTTTGGTTGACACCATATATTTT. The encoded protein is CASSLVDTIYF.

The V and J genes are TRBV29-1 and TRBJ2-5; D is possibly TRBD1 or TRBD2 (6 bases each). With 4 bases removed from V and 2 bases from J, the gap between germline ends came to 11 bases. This CDR3 comprises 13 residues. The germline V gene encodes CDR1 SQVTM and CDR2 ANQGSEA. This CDR3 is CSVVGGRQETQYF. DNA of the CDR3: TGCAGCGTTGTTGGGGGGCGGCAAGAGACCCAGTACTTC.

This chain links TRBV7-2 with TRBJ2-3; a weak D match, TRBD1 (6 bases). There are 15 residues in the CDR3. V lost 2 bases to trimming and J lost 4 bases, with 13 bases between them. Per germline, CDR1 SGHTA and CDR2 FQGNSA. CDR3 protein: CASSLNGQRADTQYF. Written as DNA, the CDR3 is TGTGCCAGCAGCTTAAATGGACAGAGGGCAGATACGCAGTATTTT. The full variable domain, with the rest looked up from reference TRBV7-2 and TRBJ2-3, is GAGVSQSPSNKVTEKGKDVELRCDPISGHTALYWYRQSLGQGLEFLIYFQGNSAPDKSGLPSDRFSAERTGGSVSTLTIQRTQQEDSAVYLCASSLNGQRADTQYFGPGTRLTVL.

V is TRBV5-5 and J is TRBJ2-1, with D perhaps matching TRBD1 (5 bases). The CDR3 sequence is 17 residues long. V was clipped by 0 bases and J by 5 bases, with 18 bases between them. From germline, CDR1 is SGHKS and CDR2 YYEKEE (reference sequence). CDR3 loop: CASSLGWGLERHNEQFF. The CDR3 nucleotides read TGTGCCAGCAGCTTGGGGTGGGGCCTGGAGAGGCACAATGAGCAGTTCTTC.

The gene calls are TRBV6-1 and TRBJ2-7; D possibly corresponds to TRBD2 (5 bases). The germline V gene encodes CDR1 MNHNS and CDR2 SASEGT. The CDR3 is 15 residues long. Trimming took 1 base from V and 1 from J, leaving 11 bases between them. The CDR3 DNA reads as TGTGCCAGCAGTGAAGGGACGGAGGCGTCCTACGAGCAGTACTTC. Its protein is CASSEGTEASYEQYF.

V is TRBV5-1 and J is TRBJ2-5, with TRBD2 identical over 12 bases. CDR3 size: 18 residues. CDR1 and CDR2 (germline): SGHRS, YFSETQ. The V gene end was trimmed by 4 bases and the J gene end by 5 bases; junction bases not matched to a gene: 15. The CDR3, as DNA: TGCGCCAGCAGCCCGACTAGCGGGAGCGGGGATTACGGGGAGACCCAGTACTTC. It specifies CASSPTSGSGDYGETQYF.

Concerning this clone: The same CDR3 can be traced to other DNA sequences in this sample. V usage is TRBV9 and J usage is TRBJ2-1, with unresolved D. The CDR3 covers 12 residues. The V gene's germline CDR1 is SGDLS and CDR2 YYNGEE. V lost 3 bases, J lost 3 bases, and 4 bases lay in between. The CDR3 bases are TGTGCCAGCAGCGCTAGCTACAATGAGCAGTTCTTC. Its translation: CASSASYNEQFF.

This clone was found a few times. The V call is TRBV7-2, the J call TRBJ1-1; TRBD1 is a possible D gene (6 bases). The CDR3 loop spans 15 amino acids. V was pared by 5 bases and J by 4 bases, with 17 bases between. Germline V CDR1 and CDR2: SGHTA, FQGNSA. Here the CDR3 reads CASSVLRGGSTEAFF. The CDR3 nucleotides read TGTGCCAGCAGCGTGCTCAGGGGAGGAAGCACTGAAGCTTTCTTT.

The genes are TRBV4-1 and TRBJ2-2; the D gene could be TRBD1 or TRBD2 (7 bases each). There are 15 residues in the CDR3. V was clipped by 4 bases and J by 4 bases, with 13 bases between them. Germline V CDR1 and CDR2: MGHRA, YSYEKL. The chain's CDR3 is CASSPFRGGTGELFF. The CDR3 DNA sequence: TGCGCCAGCAGCCCGTTCAGGGGGGGCACCGGGGAGCTGTTTTTT.

The rearrangement joins TRBV10-3 to TRBJ1-5; TRBD1 aligns across 7 bases. The junction had 0 bases not matched to a gene; V was cut back by 2 bases and J by 5 bases. CDR3 length: 13 residues. Germline CDR1 ENHRY, CDR2 SYGVKD. The CDR3 region has the DNA TGTGCCATCAGTGAGACAGGGGATCAGCCCCAGCATTTT. Its translation is CAISETGDQPQHF.

CDR3 in amino acids: CASSLVSGGPYEQYF. The CDR3 nucleotides read TGTGCCAGCAGCTTGGTTTCCGGCGGCCCCTACGAGCAGTACTTC. J is TRBJ2-7 and V is TRBV5-5; unclear D gene. The germline gives CDR1 SGHKS, CDR2 YYEKEE (reference sequence). The CDR3 loop spans 15 amino acids. Trimming removed 0 bases at V and 2 bases at J, with 12 bases between.

J is TRBJ2-3 and V is TRBV10-3; no reliable D call. Germline-derived CDR1 and CDR2 are ENHRY and SYGVKD. CDR3 length: 16 amino acids. The V end was cut by 6 bases, the J end by 1 base, with 17 bases between. The CDR3 region is CAIRSGQSSGTDTQYF. In nucleotides, the CDR3 is TGTGCCATCAGGTCGGGCCAATCCTCCGGCACAGATACGCAGTATTTT.